The T cell receptor (beta chain) under discussion was sequenced for a study of cytomegalovirus exposure and HLA in healthy donors. Study information: An early release of data contained some 80 million unique TCRs, which came from HLA-typed donors.

Overall study findings and caveats: Rates of TCR association differed by HLA locus in a later analysis, with DRB1 highest and HLA-C lowest. In an earlier analysis, most TCR beta V segments were productive about 87% or about 30% of the time.

Comment on this clone: Its specificity is unknown.

Primers for the PCR totalled 60 Vbeta and 13 Jbeta. Method: immunoSEQ multiplex PCR; TCRdb's copy keeps in-frame clones and lacks some. The sample records around 140,000 clones, approximately 65% being singletons. The sequencing input was PBMCs. The TCR originated in a woman aged 55-70 years in good health and CMV-seronegative.

Written as DNA, the CDR3 is TGTGCCAGCAGCCAGGGGACAGGGTCAAACACCATATATTTT. Amino acids: CASSQGTGSNTIYF. The chain joins TRBV4-2 to TRBJ1-3; 9 bases match TRBD1. The V segment lost 3 bases and the J segment 6 bases; nucleotides outside the gene matches: 3. CDR1 and CDR2 from the germline V gene are LGHNA and YNFKEQ. The length of the CDR3 is 14 residues.